A single sample gave rise to the 14 T cell receptor beta chains below, sequenced in a study of T cell changes during pregnancy in multiple sclerosis. Here immunoSEQ multiplex PCR was the method, and the copy in TCRdb shows in-frame clones only, minus some. The data hold approximately 21,000 clones, with over 80% observed a single time. The specimen comprised CD8+ T cells from peripheral blood mononuclear cells, sampled in the first trimester of pregnancy. These TCRs come from a female donor in good health, enrolled as a control in a pregnancy study.

The gene calls are TRBV5-8 and TRBJ2-7; D might be TRBD1 (5 bases). The V gene's germline CDR1 is SGHTS and CDR2 YDEGEE. The CDR3 extends over 13 amino acids. The V gene lost 2 bases and the J gene lost 2 bases, with 8 bases spanning the gap. CDR3 protein: CASSLGRAYEQYF. DNA of the CDR3: TGTGCCAGCAGCTTAGGCAGGGCCTACGAGCAGTACTTC. Together with reference TRBV5-8 and TRBJ2-7, the CDR3 gives the full variable domain: EAGVTQSPTHLIKTRGQQATLRCSPISGHTSVYWYQQALGLGLQFLLWYDEGEERNRGNFPPRFSGRQFPNYSSELNVNALELEDSALYLCASSLGRAYEQYFGPGTRLTVT.

This chain links TRBV27 with TRBJ2-3; 7 positions agree with TRBD2. CDR1 and CDR2 (germline): MNHEY, SMNVEV (reference sequence). Losses at the gene ends were 6 bases for V and 0 bases for J; bases not matched to a gene: 12. This CDR3 is 17 amino acids long. The DNA for the CDR3 is TGTGCCAGCAGGGGGTGGGGGGACTACACTAGCACAGATACGCAGTATTTT. Translated, it gives CASRGWGDYTSTDTQYF.

This clone has a count of ten or more. The chain uses TRBV5-1 and TRBJ2-7; 9 bases fit TRBD1. V dropped 3 bases and J dropped 1; count of bases not matched to a gene: 5. CDR3 length: 15 residues. CDR1 is SGHRS and CDR2 is YFSETQ in the germline V gene. CDR3 amino acids: CASSYGTGISYEQYF. DNA for the CDR3: TGCGCCAGCAGCTATGGGACAGGGATTTCCTACGAGCAGTACTTC. Full variable domain (missing parts from reference TRBV5-1 and TRBJ2-7): KAGVTQTPRYLIKTRGQQVTLSCSPISGHRSVSWYQQTPGQGLQFLFEYFSETQRNKGNFPGRFSGRQFSNSRSEMNVSTLELGDSALYLCASSYGTGISYEQYFGPGTRLTVT.

As concerns this clone: No DNA is shown, since the ends of the CDR3 on it are uncertain; the CDR3 is the one TCRdb lists. The chain is built from TRBV6-5 and TRBJ2-3; TRBD2 reflects the table's D call only, with no check against the DNA. Germline V gene sequence: CDR1 MNHEY, CDR2 SVGAGI. The CDR3 extends over 14 residues, inclusive of both ends. The CDR3 region is CASSSSGGTDTQYF.

The chain carries TRBV2 and TRBJ2-7; D is uncertain. The CDR3 length is 14 residues. Germline V gene sequence: CDR1 SNHLY, CDR2 FYNNEI. Trimming took 6 bases from V and 0 from J, leaving 12 bases between them. In DNA form, the CDR3 reads TGTGCCAGCAGGCCCCTACCAAGCTCCTACGAGCAGTACTTC. This codes for CASRPLPSSYEQYF.

This clone has a handful of counts. The rearrangement links TRBV6-4 to TRBJ2-1; 14 positions match TRBD2. J was trimmed by 15 bases and V by 3 bases; bases with no gene match: 7. Per the germline V gene, CDR1 is MRHNA and CDR2 is SNTAGT. The CDR3 is 14 residues long. The CDR3 bases are TGTGCCAGCAGTGATAGCGGGACTAGCGGGAGTATGTTCTTC. Its translation: CASSDSGTSGSMFF.

The chain links TRBV2 to TRBJ2-6; 11 positions agree with TRBD2. V was pared by 7 bases and J by 1 base, with 6 bases of the junction left unmatched. Germline CDR1 reads SNHLY; CDR2 reads FYNNEI. There are 17 residues in the CDR3. The CDR3 bases are TGTGCCAGCATCTTAACTAGCGGGAGTTCTGGGGCCAACGTCCTGACTTTC. It is translated as CASILTSGSSGANVLTF.

J is TRBJ2-6 and V is TRBV27, with 12 positions matching TRBD1. Germline V gene lookup returns CDR1 MNHEY and CDR2 SMNVEV (reference sequence). V was pared by 3 bases and J by 2 bases, with 2 bases of the junction left unmatched. This CDR3 is 17 amino acids long. The CDR3 DNA reads TGTGCCAGCAGTTTGGGGACAGGGGGCACTGGGGCCAACGTCCTGACTTTC. Translating it yields CASSLGTGGTGANVLTF.

The J gene is TRBJ2-7, the V gene TRBV11-3; TRBD1 agrees at 7 bases. The CDR3 has 15 residues. Germline lookup yields CDR1 SGHNT and CDR2 YENEEA. The J segment lost 1 base and the V segment lost 6 bases, leaving 9 bases of the junction unmatched. CDR3 DNA sequence: TGTGCCAGCAGTTATCCCCGGGGACAGTCCTACGAGCAGTACTTC. This translates into CASSYPRGQSYEQYF.

This chain connects TRBV5-4 to TRBJ2-7, with 9 nucleotides matching TRBD2. The CDR3 runs 15 residues. J lost 4 bases, V lost 1 base, and 6 bases had no gene match. The germline gives CDR1 SGHNT, CDR2 YYREEE (reference sequence). The CDR3 bases are TGTGCCAGCAGCTTGCGGGGTAGCGGGGGTTACGAGCAGTACTTC. Translated, it gives CASSLRGSGGYEQYF.

This chain joins TRBV27 and TRBJ1-2, with 9 positions matching TRBD1. V lost 5 bases to trimming and J lost 11 bases; unmatched junction nucleotides: 15. There are 15 residues in the CDR3. Germline assignment: CDR1 MNHEY and CDR2 SMNVEV (reference sequence). The CDR3 region is CASSTPGTGYLDYTF. The DNA of the CDR3 is TGTGCCAGCAGTACCCCCGGGACAGGGTATCTCGATTACACCTTC.

The genes are TRBV15 and TRBJ1-4; maybe TRBD1 (5 bases). V was clipped by 5 bases and J by 3 bases, with 13 bases between them. Germline CDR1 reads LNHNV; CDR2 reads YYDKDF (reference sequence). This CDR3 comprises 15 residues. As DNA, the CDR3 is TGTGCCACCAGCGGTGGGGGGGACCCTAATGAAAAACTGTTTTTT. It codes for CATSGGGDPNEKLFF.

About this clone itself: Other nucleotide sequences in the sample specify the same CDR3. This chain joins TRBV6-1 and TRBJ1-1; maybe TRBD1 (6 bases). The V gene lost 5 bases and the J gene lost 4 bases, with 8 bases spanning the gap. This CDR3 has 12 residues. Germline V gene data show CDR1 as MNHNS and CDR2 as SASEGT. DNA for the CDR3: TGTGCCAGCAGTACCAGGGGCACTGAAGCTTTCTTT. Translating it yields CASSTRGTEAFF.

V and J are TRBV27 and TRBJ2-1, with 11 bases identical to TRBD2. The trim removed 3 bases at V and 8 bases at J, leaving 9 bases unmatched. This CDR3 is built from 16 residues. Germline V lookup: CDR1 MNHEY, CDR2 SMNVEV (reference sequence). The CDR3 sequence: CASSLGGTSGADEQFF. The CDR3 DNA sequence: TGTGCCAGCAGTTTGGGGGGGACTAGCGGAGCCGATGAGCAGTTCTTC.